This T cell receptor (beta chain) originates from a study of beta chain features in type 1 diabetes. General study points: Amplification by PCR could prefer shorter templates, with the same effect in patients and controls.

cDNA synthesis used the whole RNA isolate, giving expressed TCRB sequences. Sequencing used immunoSEQ multiplex PCR; TCRdb keeps in-frame clones, though not all of them. The table has a few hundred thousand clones, around a fifth seen once. The CDR3 totals 14 residues. V lost 3 bases to trimming and J lost 10 bases, with 21 bases between them. The germline V gene encodes CDR1 GTSNPN and CDR2 SVGIG (reference sequence). Via the markers CD45RO/CCR7/CD25/CD127/CD95/CD27, stem cell-like memory, regulatory, central memory and naive CD4+ cells were sorted. As regards this clone: Its antigen is not known.

This chain uses TRBV30 with TRBJ1-2, with D uncertain. Sequencing was done on a sample of naive CD4+ T cells from blood. This receptor was identified in a woman aged 18-30 years in good health. In DNA form, the CDR3 reads TGTGCCTGGAGCCCGGGCCCGGTTAGGAGGTTCTACACCTTC. Its translation: CAWSPGPVRRFYTF.